The 8 T cell receptor beta chains listed next were all sequenced from one sample in a study of blood T cell repertoires in COVID-19. Some clones are missing from TCRdb's copy, which holds only in-frame ones; the method was immunoSEQ multiplex PCR. The sample has some 100,000 clones; around 92% are singletons. Sequenced: peripheral blood. These receptors originate from a woman aged 60 to 75 with active COVID-19.

CDR3 protein: CASSISGLAGSGELFF. CDR3 DNA sequence: TGTGCCAGCAGCATCTCGGGACTAGCGGGCTCCGGGGAGCTGTTTTTT. The chain recombines TRBV9 with TRBJ2-2; 12 positions agree with TRBD2. With 4 bases clipped from V and 6 bases from J, the junction kept 7 bases outside the gene matches. The CDR3 has 16 residues. In germline, CDR1 is SGDLS, CDR2 YYNGEE.

This clone was observed once. The rearrangement joins TRBV5-1 to TRBJ2-7; D is possibly TRBD2 (7 bases). Deletions cut 6 bases from V and 4 bases from J, with 17 bases between. The CDR3 contains 14 residues. Germline CDR1 reads SGHRS; CDR2 reads YFSETQ. Here the CDR3 reads CASKGEGGSYEQYF. The CDR3 coding sequence is TGCGCCAGCAAGGGGGAGGGAGGGTCTTACGAGCAGTACTTC.

The chain uses TRBV10-3 and TRBJ2-5; 7 nucleotides align to TRBD2. Trimming at V came to 2 bases and at J to 2 bases, leaving 5 bases not matched to a gene. Germline V gene lookup returns CDR1 ENHRY and CDR2 SYGVKD. This CDR3 has 15 residues. The DNA for the CDR3 is TGTGCCATCAGTGAGGGTGGGGGGGGACAAGAGACCCAGTACTTC. Its translation: CAISEGGGGQETQYF.

On this clone itself: The junction departs from germline at one end; a sequencing error may be responsible. This chain uses TRBV18 with TRBJ2-2, with 9 bases that match TRBD2. Germline V CDR1 and CDR2: KGHSH, LQKENI. CDR3 length: 16 amino acids. The CDR3 coding sequence is TGTGCCAGCTCATTTCGACTAGCGGTGAACACCGGGGGGCTGTTTTTT. Residues: CASSFRLAVNTGGLFF.

This clone has just a few counts. The chain joins TRBV2 to TRBJ2-5; TRBD2 aligns across 8 bases. Unmatched junction bases numbered 11, after V lost 6 bases and J lost 5 bases. The germline CDR1 and CDR2 sequences are SNHLY and FYNNEI. The CDR3 consists of 15 residues. Written as DNA, the CDR3 is TGTGCCAGCAGCCTCCCCGGGGGGGGCGGGGAGACCCAGTACTTC. Translation: CASSLPGGGGETQYF.

This clone appeared once. The chain recombines TRBV30 with TRBJ1-2; unclear D gene. The CDR3 runs 16 residues. V lost 0 bases and J 1 base, leaving 15 bases between the germline ends. Germline V gives CDR1 GTSNPN, CDR2 SVGIG (reference sequence). CDR3 DNA sequence: TGTGCCTGGAGTGTACTAGCGAAAGAAAATAACTATGGCTACACCTTC. Its translation is CAWSVLAKENNYGYTF.

The rearrangement joins TRBV5-1 to TRBJ2-7; 8 bases align to TRBD2. Per the germline V gene, CDR1 is SGHRS and CDR2 is YFSETQ. Trimming took 4 bases from V and 1 from J; bases not matched to a gene: 7. This CDR3 is built from 15 residues. The CDR3 DNA follows: TGCGCCAGCAGCCCCACTAGCGGTGAGTCCTACGAGCAGTACTTC. Encoded protein: CASSPTSGESYEQYF.

The sample holds a few counts of this clone. The rearrangement links TRBV5-6 to TRBJ2-1; 14 bases are a match to TRBD2. The CDR3 loop spans 15 amino acids. J gave up 9 bases and V 0 bases, and 2 bases lay outside the gene matches. The germline V gene has CDR1 SGHDT and CDR2 YYEEEE. The CDR3 nucleotides read TGTGCCAGCAGCTTGGGCGGACTAGCGGGGGGTGAGCAGTTCTTC. As protein: CASSLGGLAGGEQFF. Looking up the rest from reference TRBV5-6 and TRBJ2-1 gives the full variable domain: DAGVTQSPTHLIKTRGQQVTLRCSPKSGHDTVSWYQQALGQGPQFIFQYYEEEERQRGNFPDRFSGHQFPNYSSELNVNALLLGDSALYLCASSLGGLAGGEQFFGPGTRLTVL.